This T cell receptor beta chain was documented in a study of regulatory T cells in long-lasting Graves disease. Study in general: Newly diagnosed Graves' patients had taken antithyroid drugs under 3 months.

Assembly of TCR beta libraries relied on iRepertoire HTBI primers together with Arm-PCR of CDR3 regions. TCRdb passed the multiplex PCR reads through MiXCR, listing each CDR3 protein once. The table has approximately 300,000 distinct CDR3 sequences, 18% seen once. This clonotype appeared many times. The antigen is not known. The study, taken as a whole, reports: Graves' patients with persistent disease showed TCR diversity lower than patients newly diagnosed.

Time point described: newly diagnosed GD, antithyroid drugs for less than 3 months. PBMCs were the source of the RNA used for TCR sequencing. Source: peripheral blood mononuclear cells (PBMCs), taken at new diagnosis, from a patient treated with antithyroid drugs. The clonotype was recovered from a female donor with Graves disease.

The CDR3 loop reads CASRASGTGNTGELFF. DNA of the CDR3: TGTGCCAGCAGGGCCTCCGGGACAGGGAACACCGGGGAGCTGTTTTTT. This chain links TRBV7-9 with TRBJ2-2; 8 bases align to TRBD1. The V segment lost 6 bases and the J segment 1 base; nucleotides outside the gene matches: 7. Germline values: CDR1 SEHNR, CDR2 FQNEAQ (reference sequence). This CDR3 is built from 16 residues.